Included here is one TCR beta chain sequence, with context. The antigen remains unidentified. Sequenced material consisted of expressed TCRB transcripts (all of the isolated RNA was reverse transcribed). Deep immunoSEQ sequencing covered naive, central memory and regulatory T cell samples. The assay was immunoSEQ multiplex PCR, and TCRdb's table has in-frame clones only and misses some. The sample contains about 270,000 clones, more than 13% of which appear only once. The collection from each donor was one heparinised blood draw averaging about 116 mL. The data belong to a study of beta chain features in type 1 diabetes. As for the study in general: All samples yielded around 99 million examined sorted cells.

Study-wide points: Type 1 diabetes patients had TCRB CDR3s that were shorter (moderately but significantly so) in all four CD4+ subsets.

The receptor was isolated from a man aged 30-40 years with type 1 diabetes. Sequenced sample: naive CD4+ T cells from blood.

Here the CDR3 reads CASSLGRHQYF. The CDR3 DNA is TGTGCCAGCAGTTTGGGCAGGCACCAGTACTTC. The chain has TRBV28 and TRBJ2-5; D is uncertain. This CDR3 region has 11 residues. The germline gives CDR1 MDHEN, CDR2 SYDVKM. V lost 3 bases to trimming and J lost 10 bases, with 9 bases between them. Full variable domain (missing parts from reference TRBV28 and TRBJ2-5): DVKVTQSSRYLVKRTGEKVFLECVQDMDHENMFWYRQDPGLGLRLIYFSYDVKMKEKGDIPEGYSVSREKKERFSLILESASTNQTSMYLCASSLGRHQYFGPGTRLLVL.